These T cell receptor beta chains were read from a single sample in a study of cytomegalovirus exposure and HLA in healthy donors. The table came from immunoSEQ multiplex PCR; TCRdb's copy has only in-frame clones and leaves some out. The table has about 240,000 clones, 80% to 85% seen once. Sequencing input: PBMCs. These receptors came from a woman in her sixties or seventies in good health and CMV-seropositive. Both conserved end residues are part of each CDR3. Fields, in order: D gene, J gene, clone size, CDR3 length, V gene, CDR3 protein, CDR3 DNA. D genes are given only for firm matches. Size tells how often a clone was seen (once, few, many) or the class of an expanded clone, and some rows leave it out.

. | TRBJ1-2 | few | 14 | TRBV19 | CASSIGPGNYGYTF | TGTGCCAGTAGTATAGGGCCAGGGAACTATGGCTACACCTTC
TRBD1 | TRBJ2-3 | . | 14 | TRBV29-1 | CSVAGTGGSDTQYF | TGCAGCGTCGCCGGGACAGGGGGTTCAGATACGCAGTATTTT
TRBD1 | TRBJ1-1 | few | 13 | TRBV27 | CASSRPGGTEAFF | TGTGCCAGCAGTCGACCAGGGGGGACTGAAGCTTTCTTT
. | TRBJ1-5 | . | 14 | TRBV6-1 | CASSDRGGNQPQHF | TGTGCCAGCAGTGATAGGGGTGGCAATCAGCCCCAGCATTTT
. | TRBJ2-5 | . | 15 | TRBV1 | CTSSLGLAGQETQYF | TGCACCAGCAGCCTGGGACTAGCGGGACAAGAGACCCAGTACTTC
. | TRBJ1-2 | . | 13 | TRBV19 | CASSMGQRHGYTF | TGTGCCAGTAGTATGGGGCAGCGTCATGGCTACACCTTC
. | TRBJ1-4 | . | 15 | TRBV4-1 | CASSPTDSSREKLFF | TGCGCCAGCAGCCCAACGGACAGCTCTCGGGAAAAACTGTTTTTT
TRBD1 | TRBJ1-5 | . | 16 | TRBV11-3 | CASSSYRGPSNQPQHF | TGTGCCAGCAGCTCCTACAGGGGCCCCAGCAATCAGCCCCAGCATTTT
. | TRBJ1-1 | . | 15 | TRBV5-5 | CASSLAGDMNTEAFF | TGTGCCAGCAGCTTGGCAGGGGACATGAACACTGAAGCTTTCTTT
TRBD1 | TRBJ1-5 | . | 15 | TRBV7-9 | CSSSPLTGANQPQHF | TGTTCCAGCAGCCCCCTGACAGGGGCAAATCAGCCCCAGCATTTT
TRBD1 | TRBJ2-2 | few | 14 | TRBV19 | CASRTGQNTGELFF | TGTGCCAGTCGGACAGGACAGAACACCGGGGAGCTGTTTTTT